One sample yielded the 6 T cell receptor beta chains listed below, sequenced in a study of PD-1 blockade in classical Hodgkin lymphoma. Profiled with immunoSEQ multiplex PCR; TCRdb holds only in-frame clones, not every one. This table has some 58,000 clones, around nine tenths appearing once. Sample time point: cycle 4 day 1 (C4D1), after around six weeks of nivolumab. Each patient's relapse followed autologous stem cell transplantation, and brentuximab vedotin exposure varied. The sample was peripheral blood mononuclear cells (PBMCs), taken before the fourth cycle of nivolumab. The receptors originated from a human donor with classical Hodgkin lymphoma.

This chain connects TRBV6-5 to TRBJ2-7; TRBD1 agrees at 7 bases. Unmatched junction bases numbered 7, after V lost 6 bases and J lost 2 bases. Germline V lookup: CDR1 MNHEY, CDR2 SVGAGI. The CDR3 contains 14 residues. The CDR3 nucleotides read TGTGCCAGCAGCCACCGAGGGACAGCCTACGAGCAGTACTTC. Protein sequence: CASSHRGTAYEQYF.

The V and J genes are TRBV7-9 and TRBJ2-5; the D is unclear. CDR1 SEHNR and CDR2 FQNEAQ come from the germline V gene (reference sequence). This CDR3 comprises 12 residues. V was clipped by 5 bases and J by 4 bases, with 8 bases between them. The CDR3 DNA reads TGTGCCAGCAGCCAAACCGCAGAGACCCAGTACTTC. Protein sequence: CASSQTAETQYF.

This clone appeared a single time. The rearrangement joins TRBV28 to TRBJ1-2; 10 bases fit TRBD1. Germline values: CDR1 MDHEN, CDR2 SYDVKM. The CDR3 spans 16 residues. V lost 6 bases to trimming and J lost 7 bases; unmatched junction nucleotides: 14. In DNA, the CDR3 is TGTGCCAGCAGCCGCCGCACCGGGACAGGGGTCGGTGGCTACACCTTC. Amino acids: CASSRRTGTGVGGYTF.

The chain links TRBV5-1 to TRBJ1-5; possibly TRBD1 for D (6 bases). Trimming removed 4 bases from V and 7 bases from J, with 18 bases in between. CDR3 size: 15 residues. The germline CDR1 and CDR2 sequences are SGHRS and YFSETQ. The CDR3 loop reads CASSQDREDWQPQHF. CDR3 bases: TGCGCCAGCAGCCAGGACAGAGAGGATTGGCAGCCCCAGCATTTT. Variable domain in full (rest from reference TRBV5-1 and TRBJ1-5): KAGVTQTPRYLIKTRGQQVTLSCSPISGHRSVSWYQQTPGQGLQFLFEYFSETQRNKGNFPGRFSGRQFSNSRSEMNVSTLELGDSALYLCASSQDREDWQPQHFGDGTRLSIL.

This rearrangement joins TRBV28 to TRBJ2-1; D possibly corresponds to TRBD2 (5 bases). This CDR3 spans 13 amino acids. The germline V gene has CDR1 MDHEN and CDR2 SYDVKM. The V end lost 3 bases, the J end lost 5 bases, and 8 bases lay between the germline ends. CDR3 DNA: TGTGCCAGCAGTTTCTTGGAGGACAATGAGCAGTTCTTC. Translated: CASSFLEDNEQFF. The variable domain in full, with the rest retrieved from reference TRBV28 and TRBJ2-1, is DVKVTQSSRYLVKRTGEKVFLECVQDMDHENMFWYRQDPGLGLRLIYFSYDVKMKEKGDIPEGYSVSREKKERFSLILESASTNQTSMYLCASSFLEDNEQFFGPGTRLTVL.

The chain employs TRBV27 and TRBJ2-2, with TRBD2 identical over 9 bases. Germline CDR1 MNHEY, CDR2 SMNVEV (reference sequence). The CDR3 spans 16 residues. Losses at the gene ends were 6 bases for V and 2 bases for J; bases not matched to a gene: 7. The CDR3 here is CASRTLREGNTGELFF. CDR3 DNA sequence: TGTGCCAGCAGGACTTTGCGGGAGGGAAACACCGGGGAGCTGTTTTTT.